The rows below give T cell receptor beta chains drawn from one sample of a study of blood T cell repertoires in COVID-19. Method: immunoSEQ multiplex PCR; TCRdb's copy keeps in-frame clones and lacks some. Of 300,000 to 500,000 clones listed, more than 75% are singletons. Sequencing was done on a sample of PBMCs or T cells enriched from blood (not recorded which). Receptors originate from a woman in her twenties or thirties with acute COVID-19. Both conserved end residues are part of each CDR3. D genes are given only for firm matches. Only some rows state a clone size, as once, few, many or a class for expanded clones.

TRBV5-1	NA	TRBJ1-2	TRBD1	TGCGCCAGCAGCTCCACAGGGGGCATAGGCTACACCTTC	CASSSTGGIGYTF
TRBV19	NA	TRBJ1-5	TRBD1	TGTGCCAGTAAGAATGGACAGGACAATCAGCCCCAGCATTTT	CASKNGQDNQPQHF
TRBV6-5	NA	TRBJ2-2	NA	TGTGCCAGCAGTCCCCCGCGCCGGGGCGGGGAGCTGTTTTTT	CASSPPRRGGELFF
TRBV27	NA	TRBJ2-7	NA	TGTGCCACCTGGAGGAGAGTAAACTACGAGCAGTACTTC	CATWRRVNYEQYF
TRBV7-9	NA	TRBJ2-3	NA	TGTGCCAGCAGCTCTTCCGCAGATACGCAGTATTTT	CASSSSADTQYF
TRBV3-1/TRBV3-2	few	TRBJ1-6	TRBD1	TGTGCCAGCAGCCAAGGCCTGACAGGGTCCCAATCCTCCTATAATTCACCCCTCCACTTT	CASSQGLTGSQSSYNSPLHF
TRBV19	NA	TRBJ2-7	TRBD1	TGTGCCAGTAGCAAGCCGGGACAGTCCTACGAGCAGTACTTC	CASSKPGQSYEQYF
TRBV19	once	TRBJ1-6	NA	TGTGCCAGTAGTCTACGGAGCTCCTATAATTCACCCCTCCACTTT	CASSLRSSYNSPLHF
TRBV19	NA	TRBJ2-5	TRBD2	TGTGCCAGTAGTATCCCAGGGACTATCGGGACCCAGTACTTC	CASSIPGTIGTQYF
TRBV27	NA	TRBJ2-1	NA	TGTGCCAGCAGTTTATCGCCGGTTTCCGATGAGCAGTTCTTC	CASSLSPVSDEQFF
TRBV2	NA	TRBJ2-7	NA	TGTGCCAGCAATCCGGGGGTCTACGAGCAGTACTTC	CASNPGVYEQYF
TRBV19	NA	TRBJ2-3	NA	TGTGCCAGTAGTATACTCTTGACACCACCCACAGATACGCAGTATTTT	CASSILLTPPTDTQYF
TRBV6-5	NA	TRBJ1-5	NA	TGTGCCAGCTTGGGAGGCTGGGTCACCCAGCATTTT	CASLGGWVTQHF
TRBV12-3/TRBV12-4	NA	TRBJ1-5	NA	TGTGCCAGCAGCCCGCAGGGAAATCAGCCCCAGCATTTT	CASSPQGNQPQHF
TRBV2	NA	TRBJ2-7	NA	TGTGCCAGCAGTCAGACGTATTTGGAGGGCGAGCAGTACTTC	CASSQTYLEGEQYF
TRBV18	NA	TRBJ1-2	TRBD1	TGTGCCAGCTCACCACCGGGACAGGGGGCGCAGAACTATGGCTACACCTTC	CASSPPGQGAQNYGYTF
TRBV19	NA	TRBJ2-1	NA	TGTGCCAGTAGTACCGCGGGGCTCAGCTCCTACAATGAGCAGTTCTTC	CASSTAGLSSYNEQFF
TRBV6-2/TRBV6-3	NA	TRBJ1-2	NA	TGTGCCAGCAGTTCTCCCCGGAGGGAATTATATGGCTACACCTTC	CASSSPRRELYGYTF
TRBV19	NA	TRBJ1-5	TRBD1	TGTGCCAGTAGTCGAGACAGGGGGCAGTGGGGTCAGCCCCAGCATTTT	CASSRDRGQWGQPQHF
TRBV18	NA	TRBJ1-2	TRBD1	TGTGCCAGCTCACCGGGACAGGGCGATGGCTACACCTTC	CASSPGQGDGYTF
TRBV11-1	NA	TRBJ2-2	NA	TGTGCCAGCAGCTTGAGCCCCTCGACTCAAACCGGGGAGCTGTTTTTT	CASSLSPSTQTGELFF
TRBV7-3	NA	TRBJ1-2	NA	TGTGCCAGCAGCCCCCGGGGGAGCGACACTTGGGGCTACACCTTC	CASSPRGSDTWGYTF
TRBV4-1	NA	TRBJ1-2	TRBD1	TGCGCCAGCAGCCAACGGACAGGGTCCTATGGCTACACCTTC	CASSQRTGSYGYTF
TRBV5-1	NA	TRBJ2-5	TRBD1	TGCGCCAGCAGCAAACTCGTGGTCGCGGCAGGGGGCGCGGAGACCCAGTACTTC	CASSKLVVAAGGAETQYF
TRBV9	once	TRBJ1-2	NA	TGTGCCAGCAGCGCCGAGGACAGACATTTTAACTATGGCTACACCTTC	CASSAEDRHFNYGYTF
TRBV2	NA	TRBJ2-1	TRBD1	TGTGCCAGCAAGGGGGGACAGGCGAAGTACAATGAGCAGTTCTTC	CASKGGQAKYNEQFF
TRBV20-1	NA	TRBJ2-4	NA	TGCAGTGCTAGTCCAGGGATAGCCAAAAACATTCAGTACTTC	CSASPGIAKNIQYF
TRBV3-1/TRBV3-2	few	TRBJ2-7	NA	TGTGCCAGCAGCCAAGGGCGGGCAGAGCAGTACTTC	CASSQGRAEQYF
TRBV21-1	once	TRBJ1-5	NA	TGTGCCAGCGGTCACTCGACAGGGAGTACCAATCAGCCCCAGCATTTT	CASGHSTGSTNQPQHF